A single sample gave rise to the 25 T cell receptor beta chains below, sequenced in a study of blood T cell repertoires in COVID-19. The table came from immunoSEQ multiplex PCR; TCRdb's copy has only in-frame clones and leaves some out. This sample carries about 100,000 clones, roughly 90% of them seen once, and the ten largest clones take around 2.1%. The sequencing sample was made of peripheral blood. The receptors were sampled from a man aged 50 to 60 with active COVID-19.

The V and J genes are TRBV9 and TRBJ2-1; D possibly corresponds to TRBD2 (5 bases). The length of the CDR3 is 16 residues. V lost 4 bases and J lost 4, with 18 bases in between. Per the germline V gene, CDR1 is SGDLS and CDR2 is YYNGEE. CDR3 loop: CASSSPQDSHYNEQFF. CDR3 DNA sequence: TGTGCCAGCAGCTCCCCTCAGGACTCCCATTACAATGAGCAGTTCTTC.

This chain joins TRBV5-1 and TRBJ2-3, with D perhaps TRBD2 (6 bases). The CDR3 sequence is 15 residues long. The V end lost 2 bases, the J end lost 0 bases, and 10 bases lay between the germline ends. The germline V gene encodes CDR1 SGHRS and CDR2 YFSETQ. Here the CDR3 DNA reads TGCGCCAGCAGCTTCGGGGGATCGAGCACAGATACGCAGTATTTT. Residues: CASSFGGSSTDTQYF.

The rearrangement uses TRBV30 and TRBJ1-4; 11 bases align to TRBD1. Germline loops: CDR1 GTSNPN, CDR2 SVGIG (reference sequence). The junction had 5 bases not matched to a gene; V was cut back by 0 bases and J by 8 bases. The CDR3 has 15 amino acids. CDR3 sequence (DNA): TGTGCCTGGAGTGTGGTATGGGACAGGGGGGAAAAACTGTTTTTT. Translation gives CAWSVVWDRGEKLFF.

The CDR3 spells CASSQVHRGEETQYF. Here the CDR3 DNA reads TGCGCCAGCAGCCAAGTTCACAGGGGAGAGGAGACCCAGTACTTC. The J gene is TRBJ2-5, the V gene TRBV4-1; 7 bases are a match to TRBD1. The CDR3 covers 15 residues. Germline CDR1 and CDR2: MGHRA and YSYEKL. J gave up 5 bases and V 1 base, and 7 bases lay outside the gene matches.

The gene calls are TRBV11-3 and TRBJ2-5; the match to TRBD2 covers 14 bases. CDR3 size: 17 residues. V lost 6 bases, J lost 5 bases, and 11 bases stayed unmatched. Per the germline V gene, CDR1 is SGHNT and CDR2 is YENEEA. In DNA, the CDR3 is TGTGCCAGCAGTCGGCGACTAGCGGGAGGGCCCCAGGAGACCCAGTACTTC. Its protein product is CASSRRLAGGPQETQYF.

This clone was counted a single time. The rearrangement uses TRBV6-5 and TRBJ1-2; TRBD1 matches 8 bases. The germline V gene encodes CDR1 MNHEY and CDR2 SVGAGI. There are 14 residues in the CDR3. V dropped 7 bases and J dropped 5; count of bases not matched to a gene: 9. The CDR3 loop reads CASTSPDRAYGYTF. The CDR3 DNA sequence: TGTGCCAGCACCTCCCCGGACAGGGCTTATGGCTACACCTTC.

The chain uses TRBV2 and TRBJ1-2; 9 positions agree with TRBD1. The V gene's germline CDR1 is SNHLY and CDR2 FYNNEI. The CDR3 spans 13 residues. The trim removed 2 bases at V and 6 bases at J, leaving 1 base unmatched. CDR3 loop: CASSEWDRDGYTF. The CDR3 region has the DNA TGTGCCAGCAGTGAATGGGACAGGGATGGCTACACCTTC.

For the CDR3, the DNA is TGTGCCAGCAGTTATCCCAGGGAGGCGAACACCGGGGAGCTGTTTTTT. It codes for CASSYPREANTGELFF. The chain combines TRBV6-5 with TRBJ2-2; D is perhaps TRBD2 (6 bases). CDR1 is MNHEY and CDR2 is SVGAGI in the germline V gene. The CDR3 sequence is 16 residues long. V dropped 3 bases and J dropped 0 bases, with 11 bases sitting between them.

This clone occurred a few times. This chain joins TRBV12-5 and TRBJ1-5; 8 nucleotides align to TRBD1. CDR1 and CDR2 (germline): LGHNT, FRNRAP. The CDR3 length is 15 residues. Trimming cost V 7 bases and J 6 bases; bases outside gene matches: 11. The CDR3 region is CASAIDGTGRQPQHF. The DNA for the CDR3 is TGTGCTAGTGCCATAGACGGGACAGGACGTCAGCCCCAGCATTTT.

The chain links TRBV6-5 to TRBJ2-7; a possible D gene is TRBD2 (5 bases). CDR1 is MNHEY and CDR2 is SVGAGI in the germline V gene. Trimming stripped 2 bases from V and 7 bases from J, with 12 bases between. The CDR3 loop spans 13 amino acids. CDR3: CASSYGGGREQYF. The CDR3 DNA reads as TGTGCCAGCAGTTACGGTGGAGGAAGGGAGCAGTACTTC.

This rearrangement joins TRBV6-1 to TRBJ2-3; 8 bases match TRBD2. The germline V gene encodes CDR1 MNHNS and CDR2 SASEGT. V shed 4 bases and J 3 bases; nucleotides not matched to a gene: 12. This CDR3 region has 17 residues. CDR3 in DNA: TGTGCCAGCAGTGTTGGGTTTAGCGGGACGGGGACAGATACGCAGTATTTT. Protein sequence: CASSVGFSGTGTDTQYF.

The rearrangement joins TRBV19 to TRBJ2-7; 7 bases align to TRBD1. The CDR3 covers 16 residues. The J segment lost 4 bases and the V segment lost 3 bases, leaving 12 bases of the junction unmatched. In germline, CDR1 is LNHDA, CDR2 SQIVND (reference sequence). The CDR3 DNA sequence: TGTGCCAGTAGTATTCAATCGGGACAGTCTCGGTACGAGCAGTACTTC. Translation gives CASSIQSGQSRYEQYF.

V is TRBV18 and J is TRBJ1-5, with 8 bases aligning to TRBD1. The CDR3 is 18 amino acids. V trimming: 2 bases; J trimming: 0 bases; junction bases outside the gene matches: 9. Per germline, CDR1 KGHSH and CDR2 LQKENI. CDR3 amino acids: CASSPYGTGKNSNQPQHF. Here the CDR3 DNA reads TGTGCCAGCTCACCATACGGGACAGGTAAAAATAGCAATCAGCCCCAGCATTTT. The full variable domain, rest sourced from reference TRBV18 and TRBJ1-5, is NAGVMQNPRHLVRRRGQEARLRCSPMKGHSHVYWYRQLPEEGLKFMVYLQKENIIDESGMPKERFSAEFPKEGPSILRIQQVVRGDSAAYFCASSPYGTGKNSNQPQHFGDGTRLSIL.

About this clone itself: The sample contains more than one DNA sequence encoding this CDR3. The rearrangement joins TRBV7-9 to TRBJ2-3, with 9 bases identical to TRBD2. Germline V CDR1 and CDR2: SEHNR, FQNEAQ (reference sequence). Trimming at V came to 7 bases and at J to 0 bases, leaving 2 bases not matched to a gene. The CDR3 spans 14 residues. The CDR3 nucleotides read TGTGCCAGCACCCTAGCGGGGAGCACAGATACGCAGTATTTT. Residues: CASTLAGSTDTQYF.

V is TRBV19 and J is TRBJ2-1, with TRBD2 identical over 12 bases. The CDR3 sequence is 17 residues long. Germline assignment: CDR1 LNHDA and CDR2 SQIVND (reference sequence). V lost 3 bases, J lost 0 bases, and 3 bases stayed unmatched. The CDR3 reads CASSIGLAGSSYNEQFF. The DNA of the CDR3 is TGTGCCAGTAGTATCGGACTAGCGGGGAGCTCCTACAATGAGCAGTTCTTC.

This clone was observed once. V gene TRBV25-1 combines with J gene TRBJ1-2; the D gene is possibly TRBD1 (5 bases). Germline V gene sequence: CDR1 MGHDK, CDR2 SYGVNS. This CDR3 contains 16 residues. V dropped 1 base and J dropped 5 bases, with 17 bases sitting between them. The CDR3 sequence is CASSESGIGSLYGYTF. DNA of the CDR3: TGTGCCAGCAGTGAATCAGGGATCGGGAGCTTGTATGGCTACACCTTC.

Here the CDR3 DNA reads TGTGCCATCAGTGATGGACAGGGCCCGGGGAACGAGCAGTACGTC. Encoded protein: CAISDGQGPGNEQYV. This chain joins TRBV10-3 and TRBJ2-7, with 8 bases fitting TRBD1. Per the germline V gene, CDR1 is ENHRY and CDR2 is SYGVKD. The CDR3 loop spans 15 amino acids. V shed 3 bases, J shed 5 bases, and the junction held 9 bases outside the gene matches.

This chain connects TRBV12-3 or TRBV12-4 to TRBJ2-1, with D perhaps TRBD1 (6 bases). This CDR3 is 12 amino acids long. Between the trimmed V and J ends, which lost 6 bases and 8 bases, there was a span of 11 bases. CDR3: CASSPRGHEQFF. The CDR3 nucleotides are TGTGCCAGCAGCCCCAGGGGACATGAGCAGTTCTTC.

The rearrangement uses TRBV2 and TRBJ1-2; D remains ambiguous. Trimming shortened V by 2 bases and J by 0 bases, and 10 bases separated the two germline ends. The CDR3 runs 15 residues. Germline V gene lookup returns CDR1 SNHLY and CDR2 FYNNEI. The CDR3 spells CASSERHRTNYGYTF. The CDR3 coding sequence is TGTGCCAGCAGTGAAAGACACCGCACTAACTATGGCTACACCTTC.

With respect to this clone: Different DNA sequences within this sample yield the same CDR3. The chain couples TRBV5-4 to TRBJ2-1; the match to TRBD2 covers 9 bases. V dropped 0 bases and J dropped 4; count of bases not matched to a gene: 2. Germline-derived CDR1 and CDR2 are SGHNT and YYREEE (reference sequence). The CDR3 has 15 amino acids. The CDR3 bases are TGTGCCAGCAGCTTGGCTAGCGGGGTTTACAATGAGCAGTTCTTC. Its translation is CASSLASGVYNEQFF. The entire variable domain, with the rest obtained from reference TRBV5-4 and TRBJ2-1, is as follows: ETGVTQSPTHLIKTRGQQVTLRCSSQSGHNTVSWYQQALGQGPQFIFQYYREEENGRGNFPPRFSGLQFPNYSSELNVNALELDDSALYLCASSLASGVYNEQFFGPGTRLTVL.

The V gene is TRBV15, the J gene TRBJ1-2; a possible D gene is TRBD1 (5 bases). The germline gives CDR1 LNHNV, CDR2 YYDKDF (reference sequence). The CDR3 covers 16 residues. V gave up 0 bases and J gave up 5 bases, with 16 bases separating them. CDR3 residues: CATSRDIGAPGYGYTF. The CDR3 DNA sequence: TGTGCCACCAGCAGAGATATAGGGGCCCCTGGGTATGGCTACACCTTC.

This chain uses TRBV30 with TRBJ1-2, with D uncertain. V gave up 1 base and J gave up 1 base, with 7 bases separating them. This CDR3 is 13 amino acids long. The germline V gene encodes CDR1 GTSNPN and CDR2 SVGIG (reference sequence). The CDR3 region has the DNA TGTGCCTGGAGTGGGGAGATTAACTATGGCTACACCTTC. This codes for CAWSGEINYGYTF. The full variable domain, completed using reference TRBV30 and TRBJ1-2, is SQTIHQWPATLVQPVGSPLSLECTVEGTSNPNLYWYRQAAGRGLQLLFYSVGIGQISSEVPQNLSASRPQDRQFILSSKKLLLSDSGFYLCAWSGEINYGYTFGSGTRLTVV.

The table lists this clone with a count of one. This chain connects TRBV6-5 to TRBJ2-1; D might be TRBD2 (6 bases). Germline CDR1 is MNHEY and CDR2 is SVGAGI. The germline V and J ends were trimmed by 8 bases and 3 bases, with 14 bases remaining between them. CDR3 length equals 14 residues. The CDR3 sequence is CASRSGDFYNEQFF. As DNA, the CDR3 is TGTGCCAGCCGGTCGGGGGACTTCTACAATGAGCAGTTCTTC.

This rearrangement joins TRBV12-5 to TRBJ2-1, with TRBD2 matching over 10 bases. V gave up 5 bases and J gave up 10 bases; unmatched junction bases: 8. CDR3 length: 14 residues. The germline gives CDR1 LGHNT, CDR2 FRNRAP. The CDR3 protein is CASGVAGGTGEQFF. The CDR3 DNA follows: TGTGCTAGTGGTGTAGCGGGAGGTACCGGGGAGCAGTTCTTC.

The J gene is TRBJ2-7, the V gene TRBV5-5; TRBD1 is a possible D gene (6 bases). The CDR3 totals 15 residues. The germline V gene has CDR1 SGHKS and CDR2 YYEKEE (reference sequence). The V end lost 0 bases, the J end lost 2 bases, and 12 bases lay between the germline ends. CDR3: CASSLAGVVTYEQYF. CDR3 nucleotide sequence: TGTGCCAGCAGCTTGGCAGGGGTGGTAACCTACGAGCAGTACTTC. Together with reference TRBV5-5 and TRBJ2-7, the CDR3 gives the full variable domain: DAGVTQSPTHLIKTRGQQVTLRCSPISGHKSVSWYQQVLGQGPQFIFQYYEKEERGRGNFPDRFSARQFPNYSSELNVNALLLGDSALYLCASSLAGVVTYEQYFGPGTRLTVT.